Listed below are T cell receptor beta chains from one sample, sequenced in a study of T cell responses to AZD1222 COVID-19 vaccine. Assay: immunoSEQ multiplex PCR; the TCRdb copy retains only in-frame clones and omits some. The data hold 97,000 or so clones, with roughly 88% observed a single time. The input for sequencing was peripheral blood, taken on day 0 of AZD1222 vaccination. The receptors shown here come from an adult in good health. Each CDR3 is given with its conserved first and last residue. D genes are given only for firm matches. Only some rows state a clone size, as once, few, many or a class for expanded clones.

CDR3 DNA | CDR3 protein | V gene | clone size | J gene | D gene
TGTGCCAGCAGCCCACCCGGCCGGGAAAAACTGTTTTTT | CASSPPGREKLFF | TRBV4-2 | - | TRBJ1-4 | -
TGTGCCAGCAGCTTGGTATCGCTAGCGGGCTCCTATGAGCAGTTCTTC | CASSLVSLAGSYEQFF | TRBV5-5 | - | TRBJ2-1 | TRBD2
TGTGCCTGGCAGCGGGATCGCAACAATGAGCAGTTCTTC | CAWQRDRNNEQFF | TRBV30 | - | TRBJ2-1 | TRBD2
TGTGCCAGCACGAGCGGGAGAATAGCCAATGAGCAGTTCTTC | CASTSGRIANEQFF | TRBV27 | once | TRBJ2-1 | TRBD2
TGTGCCAGCAGTTACTCGAAGGGACAGGCCCATCCACTCTCTGGAAACACCATATATTTT | CASSYSKGQAHPLSGNTIYF | TRBV6-8 | - | TRBJ1-3 | TRBD1
TGTGCCAGCCAGGGAAGTAAGGAGAGCAATGAGCAGTTCTTC | CASQGSKESNEQFF | TRBV28 | few | TRBJ2-1 | -
TGCGCCAGCAGCCAAGATACCGGGGACCAGTATGGCTACACCTTC | CASSQDTGDQYGYTF | TRBV4-3 | - | TRBJ1-2 | -
TGTGCCACCCGCGACAGGACGGAACGAGAGACCCAGTACTTC | CATRDRTERETQYF | TRBV10-3 | - | TRBJ2-5 | -
TGTGCCTGGAGTGTATGGGGGCAGATAGGCCCAGATACGCAGTATTTT | CAWSVWGQIGPDTQYF | TRBV30 | few | TRBJ2-3 | -
TGTGCCAGCAGCGTGGGACTAGCGGGAGAAGATACGCAGTATTTT | CASSVGLAGEDTQYF | TRBV5-5 | - | TRBJ2-3 | TRBD2
TGTGCCAGCAGCCCACAGGGGACGGTGAAAGTCTACGAGCAGTACTTC | CASSPQGTVKVYEQYF | TRBV7-9 | - | TRBJ2-7 | TRBD1
TGTGCCAGTAGTATAGGACCTCGAGGGACCGGGGAGCTGTTTTTT | CASSIGPRGTGELFF | TRBV19 | - | TRBJ2-2 | -
TGCGCCAGCAGCTGGAGCGGGAGCCTGACCGGGGAGCTGTTTTTT | CASSWSGSLTGELFF | TRBV5-1 | - | TRBJ2-2 | TRBD2
TGTGCCAGTAGTAGCGGCAGGTCCATGAACACTGAAGCTTTCTTT | CASSSGRSMNTEAFF | TRBV19 | - | TRBJ1-1 | -
TGTGCCAGCAGCCAAGCAGTCGCGGGAACCTACGAGCAGTACTTC | CASSQAVAGTYEQYF | TRBV3-1/TRBV3-2 | - | TRBJ2-7 | -
TGTGCCAGCAGCTCTCAAGGGTCGAGGAGGACAGGGCATGAAAAACTGTTTTTT | CASSSQGSRRTGHEKLFF | TRBV3-1/TRBV3-2 | - | TRBJ1-4 | TRBD1
TGTGCCAGCAGCTTAGGGGCGGGAGGGCCTCGAAATACGCAGTATTTT | CASSLGAGGPRNTQYF | TRBV7-3 | - | TRBJ2-3 | TRBD2
TGTGCCAGCACCAAGACAGGGTCAGAGACCCAGTACTTC | CASTKTGSETQYF | TRBV12-3/TRBV12-4 | - | TRBJ2-5 | TRBD1
TGTGCCAGAGGTTATTTCGACAGGGGCAATGAGCAGTTCTTC | CARGYFDRGNEQFF | TRBV6-5 | - | TRBJ2-1 | TRBD1
TGTGCCATCAGTGTCGCAGCGGGGGAGGGAGAGCAGTACTTC | CAISVAAGEGEQYF | TRBV10-3 | - | TRBJ2-7 | TRBD2
TGTGCCAGTAGTCTAAGACGGAGTGACACCATATATTTT | CASSLRRSDTIYF | TRBV19 | - | TRBJ1-3 | -
TGTGCCAGCGGGATAGCGGGAGCCCTCGCCGGGGAGCTGTTTTTT | CASGIAGALAGELFF | TRBV2 | - | TRBJ2-2 | TRBD2
TGTGCCAGTAGTATAGTTGGACATCCCAGCAGTCCCCAGCATTTT | CASSIVGHPSSPQHF | TRBV19 | - | TRBJ1-5 | -
TGTGCCAGCAGTCCTCTCAGGGGCTCCGGGGAGCTGTTTTTT | CASSPLRGSGELFF | TRBV6-4 | - | TRBJ2-2 | -
TGCAGTGCTAGTCCGGGACAGGGGGCTGGCGGGGAGCTGTTTTTT | CSASPGQGAGGELFF | TRBV20-1 | - | TRBJ2-2 | TRBD1
TGTGCCTGGAGTCAGGGGTTTAGTTACGAGCAGTACTTC | CAWSQGFSYEQYF | TRBV30 | - | TRBJ2-7 | -
TGTGCCAGCAGTAGAACGGGACAGGGTATATTGGAGCAGTACTTC | CASSRTGQGILEQYF | TRBV6-2/TRBV6-3 | few | TRBJ2-7 | TRBD1
TGTGCCAGCTTCGGGCAGGGGATGATGGATGAGCAGTTCTTC | CASFGQGMMDEQFF | TRBV18 | - | TRBJ2-1 | -
TGCGCCAGCAAGAGTGTTTCGAACACCGGGGAGCTGTTTTTT | CASKSVSNTGELFF | TRBV5-1 | few | TRBJ2-2 | -
TGTGCCAGCAGCTTCACGGACAGGGGGTTTCGAGAAAAACTGTTTTTT | CASSFTDRGFREKLFF | TRBV2 | - | TRBJ1-4 | TRBD1
TGTGCCAGCAGCTTCTTTGCCGGGCCAGGTGGGGAGACCCAGTACTTC | CASSFFAGPGGETQYF | TRBV7-2 | - | TRBJ2-5 | -
TGCGCCAGCAGCCAATCAGACAGGGGGACTGAAGCTTTCTTT | CASSQSDRGTEAFF | TRBV4-1 | - | TRBJ1-1 | TRBD1
TGTGCCAGCTCATCGCAGCCACGGGGACTGAACACTGAAGCTTTCTTT | CASSSQPRGLNTEAFF | TRBV18 | - | TRBJ1-1 | -
TGTGCCAGCAGCCCCCGGGACGGCCGAAGACGGACTCACTATGGCTACACCTTC | CASSPRDGRRRTHYGYTF | TRBV7-9 | - | TRBJ1-2 | -
TGTGCCAGCAGTGAGCAGGGTGGGGATCAGCCCCAGCATTTT | CASSEQGGDQPQHF | TRBV2 | - | TRBJ1-5 | -